Listed here is a single T cell receptor beta chain. The data were taken from a study of untreated major depressive disorder. Germline lookup yields CDR1 SGHDT and CDR2 YYEEEE. V was cut by 4 bases and J by 0 bases, with 10 bases left in between. This CDR3 region has 14 residues. Profiling relied on immunoSEQ multiplex PCR, and the TCRdb table lists in-frame clones only, not all of them. The sample consists of tens of thousands of clones, 90% to 95% of them appearing once. Sequencing input: CD4+ T cells from PBMCs. This TCR was recovered from a man aged 25-40 years in good health. The genes are TRBV5-6 and TRBJ1-1; D uncertain. The CDR3: CASSHGRMNTEAFF. The CDR3 DNA follows: TGTGCCAGCAGCCACGGACGGATGAACACTGAAGCTTTCTTT.